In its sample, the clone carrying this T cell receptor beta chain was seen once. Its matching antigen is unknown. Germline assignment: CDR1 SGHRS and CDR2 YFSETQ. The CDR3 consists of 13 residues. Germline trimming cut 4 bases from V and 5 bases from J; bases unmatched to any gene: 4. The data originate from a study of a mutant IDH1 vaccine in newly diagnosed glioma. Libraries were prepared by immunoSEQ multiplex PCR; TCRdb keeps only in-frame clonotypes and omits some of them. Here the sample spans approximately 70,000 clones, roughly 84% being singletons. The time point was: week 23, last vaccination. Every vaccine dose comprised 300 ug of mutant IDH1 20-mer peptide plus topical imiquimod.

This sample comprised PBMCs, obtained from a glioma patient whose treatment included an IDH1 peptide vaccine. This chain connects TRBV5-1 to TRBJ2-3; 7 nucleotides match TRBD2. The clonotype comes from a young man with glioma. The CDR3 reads CASSPGGGDTQYF. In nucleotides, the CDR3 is TGCGCCAGCAGCCCGGGGGGAGGAGATACGCAGTATTTT.